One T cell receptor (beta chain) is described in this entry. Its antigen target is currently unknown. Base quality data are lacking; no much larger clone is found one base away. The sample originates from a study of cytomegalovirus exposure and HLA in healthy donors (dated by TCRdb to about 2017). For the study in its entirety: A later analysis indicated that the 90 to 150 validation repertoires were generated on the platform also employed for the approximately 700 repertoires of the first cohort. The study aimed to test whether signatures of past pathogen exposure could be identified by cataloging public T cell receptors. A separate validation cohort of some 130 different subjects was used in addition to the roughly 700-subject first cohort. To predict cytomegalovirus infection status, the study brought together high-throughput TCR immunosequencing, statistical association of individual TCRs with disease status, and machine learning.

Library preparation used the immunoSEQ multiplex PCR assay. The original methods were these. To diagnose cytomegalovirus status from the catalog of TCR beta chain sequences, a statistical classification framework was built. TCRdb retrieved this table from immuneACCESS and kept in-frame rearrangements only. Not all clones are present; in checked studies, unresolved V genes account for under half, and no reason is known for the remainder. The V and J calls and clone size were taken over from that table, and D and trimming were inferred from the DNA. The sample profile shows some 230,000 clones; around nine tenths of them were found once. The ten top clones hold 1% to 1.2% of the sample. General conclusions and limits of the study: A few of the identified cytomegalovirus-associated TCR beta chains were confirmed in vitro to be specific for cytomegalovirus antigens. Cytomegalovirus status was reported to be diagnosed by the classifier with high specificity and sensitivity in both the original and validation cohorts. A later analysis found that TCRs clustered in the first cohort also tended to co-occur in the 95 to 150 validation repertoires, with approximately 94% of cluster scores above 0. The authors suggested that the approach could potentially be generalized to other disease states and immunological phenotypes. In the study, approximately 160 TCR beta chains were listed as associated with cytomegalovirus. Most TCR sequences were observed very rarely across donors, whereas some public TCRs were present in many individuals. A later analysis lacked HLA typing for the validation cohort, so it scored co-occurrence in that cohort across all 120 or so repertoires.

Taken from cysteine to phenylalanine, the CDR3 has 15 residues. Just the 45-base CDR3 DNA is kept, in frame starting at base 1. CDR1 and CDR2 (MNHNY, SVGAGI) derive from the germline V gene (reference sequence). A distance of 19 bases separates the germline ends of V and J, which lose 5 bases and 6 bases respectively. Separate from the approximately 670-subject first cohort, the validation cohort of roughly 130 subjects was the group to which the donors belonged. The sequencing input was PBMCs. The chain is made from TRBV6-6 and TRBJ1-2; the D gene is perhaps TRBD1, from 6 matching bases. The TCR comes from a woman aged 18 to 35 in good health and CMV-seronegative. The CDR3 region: CASSPIGGAANGYTF. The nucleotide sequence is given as TGTGCCAGCAGTCCCATTGGGGGGGCAGCGAATGGCTACACCTTC.